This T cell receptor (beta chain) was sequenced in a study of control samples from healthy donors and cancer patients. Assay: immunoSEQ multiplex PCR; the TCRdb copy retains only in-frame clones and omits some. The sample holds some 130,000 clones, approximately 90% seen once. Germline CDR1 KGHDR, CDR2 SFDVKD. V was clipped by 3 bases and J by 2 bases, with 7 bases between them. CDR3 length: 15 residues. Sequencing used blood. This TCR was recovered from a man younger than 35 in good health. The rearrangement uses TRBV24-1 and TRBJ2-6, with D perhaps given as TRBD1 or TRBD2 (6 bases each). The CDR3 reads CATSDGGPGANVLTF. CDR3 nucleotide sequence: TGTGCCACCAGTGATGGGGGGCCTGGGGCCAACGTCCTGACTTTC.